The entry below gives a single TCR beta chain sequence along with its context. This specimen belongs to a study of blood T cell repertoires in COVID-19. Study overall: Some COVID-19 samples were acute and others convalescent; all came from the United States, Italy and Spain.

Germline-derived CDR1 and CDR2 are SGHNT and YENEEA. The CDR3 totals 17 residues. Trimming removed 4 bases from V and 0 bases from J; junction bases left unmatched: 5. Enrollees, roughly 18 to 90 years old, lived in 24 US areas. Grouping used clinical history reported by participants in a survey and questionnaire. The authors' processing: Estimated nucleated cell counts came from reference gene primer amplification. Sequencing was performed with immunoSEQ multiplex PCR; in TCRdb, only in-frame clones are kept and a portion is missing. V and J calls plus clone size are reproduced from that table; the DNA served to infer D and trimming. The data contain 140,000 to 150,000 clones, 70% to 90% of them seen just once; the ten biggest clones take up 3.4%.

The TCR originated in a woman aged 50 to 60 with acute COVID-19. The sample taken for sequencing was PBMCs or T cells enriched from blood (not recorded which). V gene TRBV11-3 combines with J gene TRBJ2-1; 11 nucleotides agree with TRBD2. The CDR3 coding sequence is TGTGCCAGCAGCTGGACTAGCGGGCCTTCCTCCTACAATGAGCAGTTCTTC. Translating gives CASSWTSGPSSYNEQFF.